The 17 T cell receptor beta chains reported below all come from one sample, sequenced in a study of T cells in Graves' hyperthyroidism and ophthalmopathy. RNA transcripts provided the source from which TCR beta CDR3 regions were amplified. Primed by the HTBI set, a first-round RT-PCR was run on the TCR CDR3. TCRdb re-called the multiplex PCR reads with MiXCR, one entry per CDR3 protein. The table records a few hundred thousand distinct CDR3 sequences, around 15% of them present only once. Sample: blood. These receptors were obtained from a woman aged 60-75 years with Graves' ophthalmopathy.

Ten or more counts support this clonotype. The rearrangement links TRBV6-2 or TRBV6-3 to TRBJ2-5; 7 bases align to TRBD2. Per germline, CDR1 MNHEY and CDR2 SVGEGT. J lost 7 bases, V lost 6 bases, and 14 bases had no gene match. This CDR3 spans 15 amino acids. The CDR3 sequence: CASSLGAGLYGTQYF. CDR3 DNA sequence: TGTGCCAGCAGCCTAGGAGCGGGATTGTACGGGACCCAGTACTTC.

This clonotype showed up many times. The chain is built from TRBV7-2 and TRBJ2-5, with a tentative D call TRBD2 (5 bases). Germline CDR1 SGHTA, CDR2 FQGNSA. The CDR3 loop spans 13 amino acids. V dropped 0 bases and J dropped 7 bases, with 9 bases sitting between them. Here the CDR3 DNA reads TGTGCCAGCAGCTTAGCGCGCGAGGGGACCCAGTACTTC. It codes for CASSLAREGTQYF.

The chain has TRBV27 and TRBJ1-5, with D possibly being TRBD1 (6 bases). CDR1 MNHEY and CDR2 SMNVEV come from the germline V gene (reference sequence). V lost 3 bases and J 1 base, leaving 7 bases between the germline ends. The CDR3 sequence is 14 residues long. The CDR3: CASSFQGSNQPQHF. For the CDR3, the DNA is TGTGCCAGCAGTTTTCAGGGGAGCAATCAGCCCCAGCATTTT.

The chain combines TRBV5-1 with TRBJ1-2, with D possibly matching TRBD1 (5 bases). Germline V gene sequence: CDR1 SGHRS, CDR2 YFSETQ. With 0 bases removed from V and 4 bases from J, the gap between germline ends came to 13 bases. The CDR3 extends over 15 amino acids. This CDR3 is CASSLALQASYGYTF. The CDR3 DNA reads TGCGCCAGCAGCTTGGCTCTACAGGCGAGCTATGGCTACACCTTC.

This clonotype turned up a few times. CDR3 loop: CSVVKLAGRYYEQYF. CDR3 bases: TGCAGCGTTGTAAAGCTAGCGGGGAGATATTACGAGCAGTACTTC. V gene TRBV29-1 combines with J gene TRBJ2-7, with TRBD2 matching over 9 bases. The CDR3 consists of 15 residues. The germline gives CDR1 SQVTM, CDR2 ANQGSEA. Trimming took 4 bases from V and 4 from J; bases not matched to a gene: 11.

This clonotype was counted a few times. The chain carries TRBV5-6 and TRBJ2-6, with D perhaps TRBD1 or TRBD2 (5 bases each). Germline V gene data show CDR1 as SGHDT and CDR2 as YYEEEE. This CDR3 has 17 residues. V lost 5 bases and J 0 bases, leaving 15 bases between the germline ends. The CDR3 coding sequence is TGTGCCAGCAGGTGGGCAGGGACCTCCTCTGGGGCCAACGTCCTGACTTTC. Protein: CASRWAGTSSGANVLTF.

This clonotype was detected ten times or more. J is TRBJ2-5 and V is TRBV3-2. TRBV3-2 is flagged as a pseudogene. The CDR3 contains 13 residues. The DNA of the CDR3 is TGTGCCAGCAGCCAAGGATGGAGCGAGACCCAGTACTTC. Residues: CASSQGWSETQYF.

This chain uses TRBV28 with TRBJ2-3; TRBD1 aligns across 7 bases. The J segment lost 4 bases and the V segment lost 8 bases, leaving 15 bases of the junction unmatched. The CDR3 is 16 residues long. Germline V gene sequence: CDR1 MDHEN, CDR2 SYDVKM. The CDR3 reads CASHTELDREPDTQYF. For the CDR3, the DNA is TGTGCCAGCCACACCGAACTAGACAGGGAACCAGATACGCAGTATTTT.

This clonotype was counted between two and nine times. This rearrangement joins TRBV4-2 to TRBJ2-3; 8 nucleotides align to TRBD2. The germline gives CDR1 LGHNA, CDR2 YNFKEQ. Unmatched junction bases numbered 7, after V lost 0 bases and J lost 2 bases. The CDR3 is made up of 17 amino acids. The DNA for the CDR3 is TGTGCCAGCAGCCAAGATCGGGCGGGGGGACCCACAGATACGCAGTATTTT. Protein sequence: CASSQDRAGGPTDTQYF.

This clonotype was detected ten times or more. The gene calls are TRBV19 and TRBJ1-1; D remains ambiguous. V shed 7 bases and J shed 4 bases, with 13 bases lying between them. CDR1 LNHDA and CDR2 SQIVND come from the germline V gene (reference sequence). The CDR3 sequence is 13 residues long. The CDR3 sequence: CASTLGAGTEAFF. CDR3 coding DNA: TGTGCCAGTACCCTAGGTGCCGGCACTGAAGCTTTCTTT. The full variable domain, its missing parts supplied by reference TRBV19 and TRBJ1-1, is DGGITQSPKYLFRKEGQNVTLSCEQNLNHDAMYWYRQDPGQGLRLIYYSQIVNDFQKGDIAEGYSVSREKKESFPLTVTSAQKNPTAFYLCASTLGAGTEAFFGQGTRLTVV.

This clonotype was found many times. V gene TRBV27 combines with J gene TRBJ2-7; D call uncertain. This CDR3 contains 15 residues. Trimming took 6 bases from V and 5 from J, leaving 20 bases between them. CDR1 and CDR2 (germline): MNHEY, SMNVEV (reference sequence). CDR3 sequence: CASRAIGGSLNEQYF. CDR3 DNA: TGTGCCAGCAGGGCCATCGGTGGATCACTGAACGAGCAGTACTTC.

This clonotype was detected ten times or more. The J gene is TRBJ1-2, the V gene TRBV2, with D perhaps TRBD1 (6 bases). CDR1 and CDR2 (germline): SNHLY, FYNNEI. CDR3 length: 17 amino acids. The V end was cut by 0 bases, the J end by 5 bases, with 19 bases between. CDR3 DNA: TGTGCCAGCAGTGAAGCGCTTGGATGGGACAACGAATATGGCTACACCTTC. Translation gives CASSEALGWDNEYGYTF.

This chain links TRBV19 with TRBJ2-7, with 8 nucleotides matching TRBD1. J lost 6 bases, V lost 3 bases, and 10 bases had no gene match. Germline V gene data show CDR1 as LNHDA and CDR2 as SQIVND (reference sequence). This CDR3 is 15 amino acids long. This chain's CDR3 is CASSMAGGGGIEQYF. CDR3 in DNA: TGTGCCAGTAGTATGGCAGGGGGCGGAGGAATCGAGCAGTACTTC.

This chain uses TRBV7-9 with TRBJ2-7, with 11 positions matching TRBD1. V was pared by 4 bases and J by 6 bases, with 8 bases of the junction left unmatched. The CDR3 covers 15 residues. Germline values: CDR1 SEHNR, CDR2 FQNEAQ (reference sequence). The CDR3 here is CASSSRTGGESEQYF. Here the CDR3 DNA reads TGTGCCAGCAGCTCCCGGACAGGGGGCGAATCCGAGCAGTACTTC.

Only a few counts were recorded for this clonotype. The chain couples TRBV7-9 to TRBJ2-5; D is ambiguous. CDR1 SEHNR and CDR2 FQNEAQ come from the germline V gene (reference sequence). V was trimmed by 5 bases and J by 2 bases, leaving 15 bases between them. The CDR3 sequence is 15 residues long. The CDR3 DNA reads as TGTGCCAGCAGCCATGGCCCGGGCCCTCAAGAGACCCAGTACTTC. Protein product: CASSHGPGPQETQYF.

This clonotype has only a few counts. V and J are TRBV20-1 and TRBJ2-7; the match to TRBD1 covers 7 bases. The CDR3 runs 14 residues. The germline V gene has CDR1 DFQATT and CDR2 SNEGSKA (reference sequence). Losses at the gene ends were 0 bases for V and 6 bases for J; bases not matched to a gene: 8. CDR3 sequence (DNA): TGCAGTGCTAGAGATCAACAGGGGAATGGCGAGCAGTACTTC. Encoded protein: CSARDQQGNGEQYF.

This clonotype was counted ten times or more. This sequence joins TRBV18 and TRBJ2-7; 9 bases agree with TRBD2. With 2 bases clipped from V and 1 base from J, the junction kept 6 bases outside the gene matches. Per the germline V gene, CDR1 is KGHSH and CDR2 is LQKENI. This CDR3 is built from 16 residues. The CDR3 loop reads CASSPSGLAGSYEQYF. The CDR3 coding sequence is TGTGCCAGCTCACCATCGGGCCTAGCGGGGTCCTACGAGCAGTACTTC.